The clone carrying this T cell receptor beta chain has just a few counts. Its antigen is undetermined. The sample belongs to a study of T cells after yellow fever vaccination. Overall study results and limits: Though weaker, the secondary response peaked faster, on day 5 versus 15. Booster samples showed a return of most primary-vaccination clones (approximately 96% CD4, 88% CD8).

CDR1 and CDR2 (germline): SGHRS, YFSETQ. V dropped 4 bases and J dropped 4 bases, with 21 bases sitting between them. This CDR3 region has 17 residues. In TCRdb, the 5' RACE reads were re-called with MiXCR into one record per CDR3 protein. The profile shows about 630,000 distinct CDR3 sequences, more than 9% of them singletons. The chain links TRBV5-1 to TRBJ2-1, with D tentatively TRBD2 (5 bases). The source material was PBMCs, sampled on the day of the yellow fever booster vaccination. The TCR was taken from a man in his thirties or forties who received the YFV17D yellow fever vaccine. For the CDR3, the DNA is TGCGCCAGCAGCCCCCCAACTAGTCCCCAACCATACAATGAGCAGTTCTTC. Translating it yields CASSPPTSPQPYNEQFF.